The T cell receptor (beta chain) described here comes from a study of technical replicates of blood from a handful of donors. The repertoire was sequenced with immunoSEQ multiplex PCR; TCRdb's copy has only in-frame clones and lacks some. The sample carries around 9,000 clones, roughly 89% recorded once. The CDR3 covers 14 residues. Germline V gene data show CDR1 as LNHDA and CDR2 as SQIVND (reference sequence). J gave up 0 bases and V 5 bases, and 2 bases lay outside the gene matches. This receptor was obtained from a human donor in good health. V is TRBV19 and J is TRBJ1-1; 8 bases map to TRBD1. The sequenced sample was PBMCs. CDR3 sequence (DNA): TGTGCCAGTAGTGGGGGACAGGTGAACACTGAAGCTTTCTTT. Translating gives CASSGGQVNTEAFF.